The rows below give T cell receptor beta chains drawn from one sample of a study of neoadjuvant anti-PD-1 for oral cavity cancer. The repertoire was sequenced with immunoSEQ multiplex PCR; TCRdb's copy has only in-frame clones and lacks some. The sample records around 20,000 clones, roughly three quarters being singletons. Sample: PBMCs, taken before nivolumab (anti-PD-1) treatment. These receptors were taken from a person aged 40 to 85 with oral cavity squamous cell carcinoma. Each CDR3 is given with its conserved first and last residue. Fields, in order: V gene, CDR3 length, clone size, J gene, D gene, CDR3 DNA, CDR3 protein. A D gene is named only where the DNA matches it firmly. A row's size may be missing; if present it is once, few, many or a size class.

TRBV30	13	few	TRBJ2-3	.	TGTGCCTGGACCCGCGGGACCTCAGATACGCAGTATTTT	CAWTRGTSDTQYF
TRBV13	13	.	TRBJ2-3	.	TGTGCCAGCAGCTTACTCGGGATCTATACGCAGTATTTT	CASSLLGIYTQYF
TRBV10-3	15	.	TRBJ2-1	.	TGTGCCATCAGTGTAACCGGCGGAGCCGGCAATGAGCAGTTCTTC	CAISVTGGAGNEQFF
TRBV10-3	18	once	TRBJ2-7	.	TGTGCCATCAGTGAGTTTACCACTTCCGGGACGGGGATCTACGAGCAGTACTTC	CAISEFTTSGTGIYEQYF
TRBV5-1	14	.	TRBJ2-7	.	TGCGCCAGCAGCTTGGGCGCCACCAGGGGCGAGCAGTACTTC	CASSLGATRGEQYF
TRBV27	13	.	TRBJ1-5	TRBD1	TGTGCCAGCGGACAGGGGACCAATCAGCCCCAGCATTTT	CASGQGTNQPQHF
TRBV6-6	12	.	TRBJ2-3	.	TGTGCCAGCAGTTACTCCCCAGATACGCAGTATTTT	CASSYSPDTQYF
TRBV6-6	15	.	TRBJ2-7	TRBD2	TGTGCCAGCAGGGACGCGAGCGGGAGAGTCCACGAGCAGTACTTC	CASRDASGRVHEQYF
TRBV6-5	13	.	TRBJ2-5	.	TGTGCCAGCAGTGGGGGTCGCAGAGAGACCCAGTACTTC	CASSGGRRETQYF
TRBV5-6	15	.	TRBJ2-1	TRBD1	TGTGCCAGCAGCCTCGGGACAGCCCACTACAATGAGCAGTTCTTC	CASSLGTAHYNEQFF
TRBV2	13	.	TRBJ2-1	.	TGTGCCAGCAAAGAGCGGGTCTACAATGAGCAGTTCTTC	CASKERVYNEQFF
TRBV29-1	14	.	TRBJ2-3	.	TGCAGCGCTGGCTTAATGGGGAACACAGATACGCAGTATTTT	CSAGLMGNTDTQYF
TRBV2	19	.	TRBJ2-7	.	TGTGCCAGCAGTGAAGCCACCGGTTTGAAAGGCCTCTTCTCCTACGAGCAGTACTTC	CASSEATGLKGLFSYEQYF